This note documents a single T cell receptor (beta chain) sequence. What it binds is not known. As every portion of the isolated RNA was reverse transcribed, the sequencing read expressed TCRB transcripts. Repertoires were generated with immunoSEQ multiplex PCR, while TCRdb's copy carries only in-frame clones and drops some. The table has about 110,000 clones, about two fifths seen once; the top ten hold over 0.05%. This entry is derived from a study of beta chain features in type 1 diabetes. J gave up 6 bases and V 6 bases, and 10 bases lay outside the gene matches. This CDR3 has 16 amino acids. The germline V gene encodes CDR1 LNHNV and CDR2 YYDKDF (reference sequence). Study-wide points: Among patients with Type 1 diabetes, TCRB CDR3s were moderately but significantly shorter in every one of the four CD4+ subsets. Patients' naive, central memory and Treg TCRB repertoires seemed closer to one another than those of healthy donors.

The TCR originated in a young woman in good health. The sequenced sample was stem cell memory CD4+ T cells from blood. The V gene is TRBV15, the J gene TRBJ2-3, with 12 bases identical to TRBD2. CDR3 loop: CATSVGLAGPQDTQYF. The CDR3 coding sequence is TGTGCCACCAGTGTAGGACTAGCGGGACCCCAGGATACGCAGTATTTT.